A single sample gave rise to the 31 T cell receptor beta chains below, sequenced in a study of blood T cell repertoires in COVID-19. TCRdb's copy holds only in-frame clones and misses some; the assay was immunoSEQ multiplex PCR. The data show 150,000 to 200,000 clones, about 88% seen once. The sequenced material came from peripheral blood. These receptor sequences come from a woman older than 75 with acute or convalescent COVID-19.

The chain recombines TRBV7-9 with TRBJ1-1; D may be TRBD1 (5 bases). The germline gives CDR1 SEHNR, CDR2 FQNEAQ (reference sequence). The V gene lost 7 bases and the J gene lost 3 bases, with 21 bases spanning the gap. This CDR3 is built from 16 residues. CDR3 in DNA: TGTGCCAGCACAAGACAGTTCTCTTGGGGTCACACTGAAGCTTTCTTT. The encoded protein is CASTRQFSWGHTEAFF.

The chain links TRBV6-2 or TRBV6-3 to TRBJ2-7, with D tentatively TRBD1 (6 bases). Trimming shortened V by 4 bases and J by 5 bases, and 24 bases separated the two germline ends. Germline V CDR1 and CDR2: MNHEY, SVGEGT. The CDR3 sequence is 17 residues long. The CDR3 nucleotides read TGTGCCAGCAGTTTTCTTCCGACAGGCCGCGACAGGAACGAGCAGTACTTC. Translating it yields CASSFLPTGRDRNEQYF.

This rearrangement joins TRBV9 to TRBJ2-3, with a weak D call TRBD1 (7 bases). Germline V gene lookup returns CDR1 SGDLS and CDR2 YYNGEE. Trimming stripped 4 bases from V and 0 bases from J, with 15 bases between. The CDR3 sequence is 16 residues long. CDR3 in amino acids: CASSLQGGHSTDTQYF. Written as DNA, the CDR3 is TGTGCCAGCAGCCTCCAGGGGGGTCATAGCACAGATACGCAGTATTTT.

The CDR3 sequence is CASSPSGSLREKLFF. Written as DNA, the CDR3 is TGTGCCAGCAGCCCCTCAGGGTCGCTTCGTGAAAAACTGTTTTTT. This chain joins TRBV9 and TRBJ1-4; D is possibly TRBD1 (5 bases). V was cut by 4 bases and J by 7 bases, with 17 bases left in between. The CDR3 contains 15 residues. The germline gives CDR1 SGDLS, CDR2 YYNGEE.

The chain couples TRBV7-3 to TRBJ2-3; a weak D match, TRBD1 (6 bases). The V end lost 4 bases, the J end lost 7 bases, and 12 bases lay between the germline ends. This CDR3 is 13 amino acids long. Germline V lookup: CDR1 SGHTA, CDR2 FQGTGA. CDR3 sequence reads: CASSYAGVHTQYF. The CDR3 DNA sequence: TGTGCCAGCAGCTATGCAGGGGTCCATACGCAGTATTTT. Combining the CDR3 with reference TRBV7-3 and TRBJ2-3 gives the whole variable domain GAGVSQTPSNKVTEKGKYVELRCDPISGHTALYWYRQSLGQGPEFLIYFQGTGAADDSGLPNDRFFAVRPEGSVSTLKIQRTERGDSAVYLCASSYAGVHTQYFGPGTRLTVL.

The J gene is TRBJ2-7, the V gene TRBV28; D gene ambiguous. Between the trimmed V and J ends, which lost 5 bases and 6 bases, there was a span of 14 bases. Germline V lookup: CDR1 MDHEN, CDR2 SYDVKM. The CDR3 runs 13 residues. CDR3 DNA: TGTGCCAGCAGTACCCCGATCCCCGGCGAGCAGTACTTC. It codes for CASSTPIPGEQYF.

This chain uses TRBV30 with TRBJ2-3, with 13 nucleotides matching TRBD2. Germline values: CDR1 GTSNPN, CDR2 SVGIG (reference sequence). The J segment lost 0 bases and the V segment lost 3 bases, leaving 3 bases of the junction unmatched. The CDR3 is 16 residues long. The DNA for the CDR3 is TGTGCCTGGAGCAGACTAGCGGGGGGAAGCACAGATACGCAGTATTTT. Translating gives CAWSRLAGGSTDTQYF.

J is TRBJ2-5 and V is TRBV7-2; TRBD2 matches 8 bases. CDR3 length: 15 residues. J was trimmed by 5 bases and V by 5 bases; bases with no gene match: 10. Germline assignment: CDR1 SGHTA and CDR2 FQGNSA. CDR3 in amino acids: CASSPVGGARETQYF. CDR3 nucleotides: TGTGCCAGCAGCCCCGTCGGGGGGGCCAGGGAGACCCAGTACTTC.

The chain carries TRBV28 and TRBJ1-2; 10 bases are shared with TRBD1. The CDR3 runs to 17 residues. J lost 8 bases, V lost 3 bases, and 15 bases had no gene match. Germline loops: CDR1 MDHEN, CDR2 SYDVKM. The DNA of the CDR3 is TGTGCCAGCAGTTTGTCGACAGGGGGCCTTCAGTGGCGCGGCTACACCTTC. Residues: CASSLSTGGLQWRGYTF.

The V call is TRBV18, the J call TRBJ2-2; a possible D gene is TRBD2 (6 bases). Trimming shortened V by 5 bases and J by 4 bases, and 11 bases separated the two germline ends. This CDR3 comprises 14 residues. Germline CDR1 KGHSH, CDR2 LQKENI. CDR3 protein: CASSAEGSTGELFF. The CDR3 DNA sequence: TGTGCCAGCTCAGCGGAGGGTAGCACCGGGGAGCTGTTTTTT.

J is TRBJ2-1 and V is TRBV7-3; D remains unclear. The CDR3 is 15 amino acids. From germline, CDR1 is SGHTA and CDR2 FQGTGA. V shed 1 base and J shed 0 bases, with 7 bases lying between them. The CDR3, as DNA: TGTGCCAGCAGCTTAAGTATTAGCTCCTACAATGAGCAGTTCTTC. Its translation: CASSLSISSYNEQFF.

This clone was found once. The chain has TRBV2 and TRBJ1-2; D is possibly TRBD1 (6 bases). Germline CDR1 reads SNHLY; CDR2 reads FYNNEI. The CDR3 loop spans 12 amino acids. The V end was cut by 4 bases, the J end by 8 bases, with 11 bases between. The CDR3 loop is CASSVHREGYTF. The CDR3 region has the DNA TGTGCCAGCAGTGTCCACAGGGAGGGCTACACCTTC.

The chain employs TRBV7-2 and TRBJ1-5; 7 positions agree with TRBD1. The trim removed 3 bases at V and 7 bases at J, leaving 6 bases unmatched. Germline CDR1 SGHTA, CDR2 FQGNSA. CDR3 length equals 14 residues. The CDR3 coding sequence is TGTGCCAGCAGCTTGACAGGGCTGCGGCAGCCCCAGCATTTT. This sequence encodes CASSLTGLRQPQHF.

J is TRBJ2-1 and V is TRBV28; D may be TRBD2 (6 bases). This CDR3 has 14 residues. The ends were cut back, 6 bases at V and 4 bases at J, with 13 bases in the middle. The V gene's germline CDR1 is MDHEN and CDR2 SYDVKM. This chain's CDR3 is CASRATSPYNEQFF. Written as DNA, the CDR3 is TGTGCCAGCAGGGCAACTAGCCCTTACAATGAGCAGTTCTTC.

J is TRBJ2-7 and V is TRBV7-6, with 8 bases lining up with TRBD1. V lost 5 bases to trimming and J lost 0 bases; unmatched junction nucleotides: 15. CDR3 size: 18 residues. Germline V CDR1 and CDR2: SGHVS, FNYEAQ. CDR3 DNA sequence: TGTGCCAGCAGCCACGCCGATCCGACAGGGGCTGGCTCCTACGAGCAGTACTTC. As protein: CASSHADPTGAGSYEQYF.

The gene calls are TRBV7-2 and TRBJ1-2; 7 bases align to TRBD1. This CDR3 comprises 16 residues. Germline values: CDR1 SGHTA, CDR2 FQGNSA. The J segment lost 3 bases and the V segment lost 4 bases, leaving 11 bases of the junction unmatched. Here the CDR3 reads CASSSRPGQIYYGYTF. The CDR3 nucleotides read TGTGCCAGCAGCTCACGACCGGGACAGATTTACTATGGCTACACCTTC.

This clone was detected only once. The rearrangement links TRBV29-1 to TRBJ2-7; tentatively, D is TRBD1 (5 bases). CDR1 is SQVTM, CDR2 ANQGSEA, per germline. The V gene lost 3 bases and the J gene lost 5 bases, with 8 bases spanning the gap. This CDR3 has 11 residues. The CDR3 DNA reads TGCAGCGTTGACAGGGCCCACGAGCAGTACTTC. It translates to CSVDRAHEQYF.

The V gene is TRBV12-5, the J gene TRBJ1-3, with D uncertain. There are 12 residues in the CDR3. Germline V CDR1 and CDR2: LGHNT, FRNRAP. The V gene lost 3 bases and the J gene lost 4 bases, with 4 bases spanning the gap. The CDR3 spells CASGFGGNTIYF. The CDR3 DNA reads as TGTGCTAGTGGTTTCGGGGGAAACACCATATATTTT.

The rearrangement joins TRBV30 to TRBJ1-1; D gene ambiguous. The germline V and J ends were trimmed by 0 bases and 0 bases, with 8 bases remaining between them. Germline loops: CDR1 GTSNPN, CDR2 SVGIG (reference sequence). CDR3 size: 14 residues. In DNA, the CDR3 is TGTGCCTGGAGTGTGACAACAGTGAACACTGAAGCTTTCTTT. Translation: CAWSVTTVNTEAFF.

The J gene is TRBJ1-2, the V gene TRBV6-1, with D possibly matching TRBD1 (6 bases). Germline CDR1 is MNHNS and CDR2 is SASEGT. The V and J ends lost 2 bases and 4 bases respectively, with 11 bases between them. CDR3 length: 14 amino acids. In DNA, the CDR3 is TGTGCCAGCAGTGAAACACAGGGCGTCTATGGCTACACCTTC. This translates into CASSETQGVYGYTF.

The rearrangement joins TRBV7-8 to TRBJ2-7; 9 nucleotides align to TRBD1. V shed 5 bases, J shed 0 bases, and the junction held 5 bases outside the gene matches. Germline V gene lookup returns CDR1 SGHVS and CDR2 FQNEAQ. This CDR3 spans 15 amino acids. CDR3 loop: CASSPGTGSSYEQYF. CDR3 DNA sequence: TGTGCCAGCAGCCCCGGGACAGGGAGCTCCTACGAGCAGTACTTC.

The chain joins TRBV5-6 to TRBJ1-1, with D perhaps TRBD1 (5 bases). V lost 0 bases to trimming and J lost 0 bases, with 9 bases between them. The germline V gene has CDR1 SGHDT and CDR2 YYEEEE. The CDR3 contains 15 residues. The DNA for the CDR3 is TGTGCCAGCAGCTTGGATCGGGGGATGAACACTGAAGCTTTCTTT. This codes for CASSLDRGMNTEAFF.

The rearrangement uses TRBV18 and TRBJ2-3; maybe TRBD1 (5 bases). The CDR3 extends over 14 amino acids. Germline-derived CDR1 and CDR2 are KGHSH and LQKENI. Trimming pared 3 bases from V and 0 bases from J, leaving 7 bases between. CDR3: CASSPTGSTDTQYF. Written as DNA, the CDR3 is TGTGCCAGCTCACCCACAGGTAGCACAGATACGCAGTATTTT.

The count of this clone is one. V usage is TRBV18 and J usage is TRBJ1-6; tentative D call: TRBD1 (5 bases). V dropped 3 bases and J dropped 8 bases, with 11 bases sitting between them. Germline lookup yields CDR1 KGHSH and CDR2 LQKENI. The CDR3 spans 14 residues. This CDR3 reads CASSPGGGDSPLHF. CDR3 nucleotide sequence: TGTGCCAGCTCACCCGGAGGAGGGGATTCACCCCTCCACTTT.

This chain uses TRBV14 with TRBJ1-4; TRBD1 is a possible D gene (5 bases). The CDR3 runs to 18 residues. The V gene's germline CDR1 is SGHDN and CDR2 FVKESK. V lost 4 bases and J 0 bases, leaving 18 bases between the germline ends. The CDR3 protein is CASSPLGRGPATNEKLFF. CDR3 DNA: TGTGCCAGCAGCCCCCTCGGGAGGGGCCCGGCAACTAATGAAAAACTGTTTTTT.

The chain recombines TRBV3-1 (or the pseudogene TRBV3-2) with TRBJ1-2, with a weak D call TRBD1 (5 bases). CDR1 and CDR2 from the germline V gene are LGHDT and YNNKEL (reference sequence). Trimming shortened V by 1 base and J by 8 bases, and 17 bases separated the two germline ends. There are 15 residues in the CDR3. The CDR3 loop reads CASSQATAIGEGYTF. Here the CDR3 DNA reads TGTGCCAGCAGCCAAGCGACTGCTATAGGGGAAGGCTACACCTTC.

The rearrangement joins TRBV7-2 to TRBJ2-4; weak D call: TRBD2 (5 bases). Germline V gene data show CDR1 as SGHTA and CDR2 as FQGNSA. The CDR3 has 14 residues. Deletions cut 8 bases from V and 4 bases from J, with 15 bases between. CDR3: CASRAAGGKNIQYF. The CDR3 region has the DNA TGTGCCAGCCGCGCGGCCGGCGGGAAAAACATTCAGTACTTC.

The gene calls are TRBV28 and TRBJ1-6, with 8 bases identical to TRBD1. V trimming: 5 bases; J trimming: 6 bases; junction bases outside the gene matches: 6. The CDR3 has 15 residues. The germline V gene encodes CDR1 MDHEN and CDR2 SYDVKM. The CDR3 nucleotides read TGTGCCAGCAGTCGGACAGGGAGGGGTAATTCACCCCTCCACTTT. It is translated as CASSRTGRGNSPLHF.

CDR3 region: CASSLLRVGSSYEQYF. In nucleotides, the CDR3 is TGTGCCAGCAGCTTATTGAGGGTTGGGAGCTCCTACGAGCAGTACTTC. V is TRBV7-2 and J is TRBJ2-7, with D possibly matching TRBD2 (5 bases). The CDR3 has 16 residues. Trimming pared 2 bases from V and 0 bases from J, leaving 14 bases between. Germline V gene lookup returns CDR1 SGHTA and CDR2 FQGNSA.

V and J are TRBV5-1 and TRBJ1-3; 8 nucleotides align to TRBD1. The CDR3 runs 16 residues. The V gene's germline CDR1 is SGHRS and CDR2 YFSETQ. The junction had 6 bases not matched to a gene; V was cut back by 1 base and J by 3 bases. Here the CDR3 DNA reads TGCGCCAGCAGCTTGATGGCAGGGGGCGGTGGAAACACCATATATTTT. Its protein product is CASSLMAGGGGNTIYF.

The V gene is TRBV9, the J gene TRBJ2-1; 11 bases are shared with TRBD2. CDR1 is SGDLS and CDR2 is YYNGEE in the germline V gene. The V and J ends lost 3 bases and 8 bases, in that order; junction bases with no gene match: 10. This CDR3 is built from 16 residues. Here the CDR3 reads CASSETSGAFSDEQFF. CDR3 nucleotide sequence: TGTGCCAGCAGCGAGACTAGCGGGGCCTTTAGCGATGAGCAGTTCTTC.